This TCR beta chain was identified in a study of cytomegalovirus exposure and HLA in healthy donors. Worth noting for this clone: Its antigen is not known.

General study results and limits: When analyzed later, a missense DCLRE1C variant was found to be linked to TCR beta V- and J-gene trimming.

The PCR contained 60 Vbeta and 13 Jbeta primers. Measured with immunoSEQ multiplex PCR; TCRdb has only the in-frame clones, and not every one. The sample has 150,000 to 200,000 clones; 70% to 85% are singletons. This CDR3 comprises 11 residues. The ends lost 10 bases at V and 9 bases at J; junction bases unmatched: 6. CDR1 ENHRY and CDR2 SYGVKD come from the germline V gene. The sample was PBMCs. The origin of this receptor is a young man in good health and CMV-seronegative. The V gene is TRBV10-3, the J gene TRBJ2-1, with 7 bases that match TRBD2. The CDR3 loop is CATWRESEQFF. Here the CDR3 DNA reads TGTGCCACGTGGCGGGAGTCTGAGCAGTTCTTC.